This T cell receptor beta chain was retrieved from a study of blood T cell repertoires in COVID-19. The wider study: The study drew acute and convalescent COVID-19 samples from the United States, Italy and Spain. The cDNA or gDNA used as material had been derived from T cells, B-cell-depleted T cells, or PBMCs.

Living in 24 US areas, the participants were between 18 and 89 years of age. Self-reported history from a screening survey and questionnaire set each donor's cohort. Produced via immunoSEQ multiplex PCR; TCRdb's table is partial and in-frame only. The repertoire includes fewer than 500,000 clones, roughly 90% of them detected once, and 0.95% to 1% sits in the top ten. V was clipped by 6 bases and J by 0 bases, with 12 bases between them. The germline V gene encodes CDR1 LNHDA and CDR2 SQIVND (reference sequence). This CDR3 is 15 amino acids long. The sample was PBMCs or T cells enriched from blood (not recorded which). The genes are TRBV19 and TRBJ1-3; unclear D gene. This TCR derives from a woman aged 25-40 years with acute COVID-19. This CDR3 reads CASRILAGSGNTIYF. The CDR3 DNA sequence: TGTGCCAGTAGGATTTTGGCGGGCTCTGGAAACACCATATATTTT.